These T cell receptor beta chains were read from a single sample in a study of blood T cell repertoires in COVID-19. Assay: immunoSEQ multiplex PCR; the TCRdb copy retains only in-frame clones and omits some. Of about 200,000 clones listed, over 80% are singletons. Sequencing was carried out using peripheral blood. The receptors here all came from a man aged 40-49 years with acute or convalescent COVID-19. The CDR3 runs from the conserved cysteine through the conserved F or W. A D gene is named only where the DNA matches it firmly. A clone size is listed for some rows: how often the clone was seen (once, few, many), or a class if it is expanded.

v_call	d_call	clone_size	j_call	cdr3_aa	cdr3_nt
TRBV5-8	-	once	TRBJ1-6	CASSWGGYGDAPLHF	TGTGCCAGCAGCTGGGGGGGTTATGGGGACGCACCCCTCCACTTT
TRBV12-3/TRBV12-4	TRBD2	-	TRBJ2-3	CASSFGLAGTPSF	TGTGCCAGCAGTTTCGGACTAGCGGGTACCCCTTCGTTT
TRBV2	-	-	TRBJ2-7	CASSPGVYEQYF	TGTGCCAGCAGCCCCGGGGTCTACGAGCAGTACTTC
TRBV19	-	-	TRBJ1-5	CASSIGGWGGQPQHF	TGTGCCAGTAGTATCGGGGGCTGGGGGGGGCAGCCCCAGCATTTT
TRBV28	-	-	TRBJ1-1	CASSPGGGYTEAFF	TGTGCCAGCAGTCCGGGCGGAGGTTACACTGAAGCTTTCTTT
TRBV9	-	-	TRBJ2-7	CASSEATRYVTGEQYF	TGTGCCAGCAGCGAAGCTACAAGGTACGTTACGGGAGAGCAGTACTTC
TRBV6-1	-	-	TRBJ1-3	CASSGARLTSGNTIYF	TGTGCCAGCAGTGGCGCCCGCCTAACGTCTGGAAACACCATATATTTT
TRBV4-2	TRBD2	-	TRBJ2-7	CASSQVISGAEQYF	TGTGCCAGCAGCCAAGTCATTAGCGGGGCCGAGCAGTACTTC
TRBV6-2/TRBV6-3	TRBD1	once	TRBJ2-2	CASSGDRDYTGELFF	TGTGCCAGCAGCGGTGACAGGGATTACACCGGGGAGCTGTTTTTT
TRBV6-1	-	-	TRBJ2-1	CASSVLPGTGNGEQFF	TGTGCCAGCAGTGTACTACCGGGTACAGGGAACGGTGAGCAGTTCTTC
TRBV19	TRBD1	-	TRBJ1-5	CASSIDGRTGGPQPQHF	TGTGCCAGTAGTATAGATGGAAGGACAGGGGGCCCTCAGCCCCAGCATTTT
TRBV2	-	-	TRBJ1-5	CASSDRVGQPQHF	TGTGCCAGCAGTGACAGGGTGGGACAGCCCCAGCATTTT
TRBV19	-	-	TRBJ1-1	CASKDRPNTEAFF	TGTGCCAGTAAAGACAGGCCTAACACTGAAGCTTTCTTT
TRBV19	-	once	TRBJ2-7	CASTSEVHEQYF	TGTGCCAGTACCTCTGAGGTTCACGAGCAGTACTTC
TRBV18	-	few	TRBJ1-5	CASSSGVGNQPQHF	TGTGCCAGCTCGTCCGGGGTTGGCAATCAGCCCCAGCATTTT
TRBV11-2	-	-	TRBJ2-5	CASTKGGGQETQYF	TGTGCCAGCACCAAAGGCGGCGGCCAAGAGACCCAGTACTTC
TRBV12-2	-	-	TRBJ1-5	CASRLVAPEPNQPQHF	TGTGCAAGTCGCTTAGTGGCCCCCGAACCGAATCAGCCCCAGCATTTT
TRBV11-1	TRBD1	-	TRBJ2-5	CASSGTGQETQYF	TGTGCCAGCAGCGGGACAGGACAAGAGACCCAGTACTTC
TRBV5-1	-	once	TRBJ2-7	CASSRTVPGEEQYF	TGCGCCAGCAGCCGTACTGTCCCGGGAGAAGAGCAGTACTTC
TRBV3-1/TRBV3-2	TRBD1	many	TRBJ2-3	CASSHGTGWTDTQYF	TGTGCCAGCAGCCACGGGACAGGGTGGACAGATACGCAGTATTTT
TRBV7-2	-	-	TRBJ1-3	CASSPQGTGNTIYF	TGTGCCAGCAGCCCGCAGGGGACTGGAAACACCATATATTTT
TRBV29-1	-	-	TRBJ1-1	CSLHVLKRDADNEGSGAFF	TGCAGCTTACATGTTCTGAAACGTGACGCGGATAATGAGGGAAGCGGAGCTTTCTTT
TRBV6-5	TRBD1	-	TRBJ1-4	CASTGGWTTNEKLFF	TGTGCCAGCACAGGGGGGTGGACAACTAATGAAAAACTGTTTTTT
TRBV18	TRBD1	-	TRBJ1-6	CASSAGQPNSPLHF	TGTGCCAGCTCAGCGGGACAGCCGAATTCACCCCTCCACTTT
TRBV6-5	TRBD2	-	TRBJ2-3	CASSKGLATDTQYF	TGTGCCAGCAGTAAGGGACTAGCTACAGATACGCAGTATTTT
TRBV5-1	-	-	TRBJ1-2	CASSLGGTLDGYTF	TGCGCCAGCAGCTTGGGAGGGACTTTGGATGGCTACACCTTC
TRBV19	TRBD1	-	TRBJ1-4	CASSRGGSTNEKLFF	TGTGCCAGTAGTCGAGGGGGCTCCACTAATGAAAAACTGTTTTTT
TRBV9	-	-	TRBJ2-3	CASSVVDSRIDTQYF	TGTGCCAGCAGCGTAGTGGACTCCCGGATAGATACGCAGTATTTT
TRBV5-1	-	-	TRBJ1-3	CASSLTGDTGNTIYF	TGCGCCAGCAGCCTGACCGGGGACACTGGAAACACCATATATTTT
TRBV2	-	once	TRBJ1-1	CASTPEVDMNTEAFF	TGTGCCAGCACGCCGGAGGTAGACATGAACACTGAAGCTTTCTTT
TRBV4-2	-	-	TRBJ1-3	CASSPIWKSGSGNTIYF	TGTGCCAGCAGCCCAATCTGGAAATCGGGCTCTGGAAACACCATATATTTT
TRBV27	-	-	TRBJ1-1	CASSLYRGTEAFF	TGTGCCAGCAGTTTGTACCGGGGGACTGAAGCTTTCTTT
TRBV11-2	TRBD2	-	TRBJ2-2	CASSLDSMGLGFTGELFF	TGTGCCAGCAGCTTAGATTCAATGGGACTAGGTTTCACCGGGGAGCTGTTTTTT